The 21 T cell receptor beta chains given below trace back to one sample, sequenced in a study of blood T cells in healthy people across ages (dated by TCRdb to about 2015). The library was prepared using 5' RACE. Reads for this sample came from an Illumina HiSeq 2500. The second PCR ran for roughly 7 to 12 cycles and used a J-beta primer mix along with a sample-barcoded 5' primer. TCRdb trimmed public reads at Q25 via fastp, called clones via MiXCR and kept in-frame beta chains. One record per CDR3 amino acid sequence lists the most common genes and DNA. Counted in this sample were roughly 800,000 distinct CDR3 sequences; 58% of them appeared once. The ten largest account for roughly 22% of the sample. Sample: blood. The receptors originated from a man aged 25-45 years in good health.

The chain employs TRBV4-1 and TRBJ1-6; D gene unclear. Germline V CDR1 and CDR2: MGHRA, YSYEKL. V lost 0 bases and J lost 9, with 6 bases in between. The CDR3 is made up of 13 amino acids. The CDR3: CASSQDTTSPLHF. The CDR3 DNA sequence: TGCGCCAGCAGCCAAGATACGACTTCACCCCTCCACTTT.

The chain combines TRBV3-1 with TRBJ2-3; 9 nucleotides match TRBD2. The germline gives CDR1 LGHDT, CDR2 YNNKEL (reference sequence). J was trimmed by 6 bases and V by 6 bases; bases with no gene match: 10. The CDR3 consists of 15 residues. The DNA of the CDR3 is TGTGCCAGCAGGCCTAGCGGGGAGGGGCGGGATACGCAGTATTTT. This encodes CASRPSGEGRDTQYF.

This clonotype was seen a few times. The rearrangement joins TRBV6-1 to TRBJ1-2; D remains ambiguous. CDR1 and CDR2 from the germline V gene are MNHNS and SASEGT. The CDR3 has 16 amino acids. V lost 1 base, J lost 1 base, and 13 bases lay in between. For the CDR3, the DNA is TGTGCCAGCAGTGAAGGCCATGGCGGCGGTAACTATGGCTACACCTTC. It is translated as CASSEGHGGGNYGYTF.

J is TRBJ2-3 and V is TRBV6-6, with 7 bases identical to TRBD2. Germline loops: CDR1 MNHNY, CDR2 SVGAGI (reference sequence). This CDR3 is built from 13 residues. The ends lost 6 bases at V and 3 bases at J; junction bases unmatched: 3. DNA for the CDR3: TGTGCCAGCAGAGCGGGGTATACAGATACGCAGTATTTT. It yields the protein CASRAGYTDTQYF.

This sequence joins TRBV2 and TRBJ2-3, with 7 bases fitting TRBD2. The V gene's germline CDR1 is SNHLY and CDR2 FYNNEI. There are 15 residues in the CDR3. V was clipped by 9 bases and J by 7 bases; unmatched bases: 16. The CDR3 is CASLTSPDWFYTQYF. CDR3 nucleotide sequence: TGTGCCAGTTTGACTAGCCCGGACTGGTTTTATACGCAGTATTTT.

This chain joins TRBV7-2 and TRBJ2-1; D perhaps matches TRBD1 (6 bases). V was shortened by 1 base and J by 7 bases, with 17 bases between the two germline ends. CDR1 and CDR2 (germline): SGHTA, FQGNSA. CDR3 length: 16 residues. In DNA, the CDR3 is TGTGCCAGCAGCTTAGTTAGGCTGCAGGGGTCTAATGAGCAGTTCTTC. It translates to CASSLVRLQGSNEQFF.

The CDR3 is CASSRQGWTEAFF. CDR3 DNA: TGTGCCAGCAGTCGACAGGGGTGGACTGAAGCTTTCTTT. V gene TRBV7-2 combines with J gene TRBJ1-1, with 8 bases aligning to TRBD1. The germline V gene encodes CDR1 SGHTA and CDR2 FQGNSA. CDR3 length equals 13 residues. Germline trimming cut 6 bases from V and 5 bases from J; bases unmatched to any gene: 5.

This chain joins TRBV9 and TRBJ2-1; possibly TRBD2 for D (6 bases). V was pared by 3 bases and J by 7 bases, with 17 bases between. The CDR3 length is 15 residues. Germline-derived CDR1 and CDR2 are SGDLS and YYNGEE. CDR3 bases: TGTGCCAGCAGCGGGGTAGCGGTCCACCGGAATGAGCAGTTCTTC. It yields the protein CASSGVAVHRNEQFF.

This clonotype has a handful of counts. This chain connects TRBV7-2 to TRBJ2-5; 8 bases line up with TRBD2. Germline V gene data show CDR1 as SGHTA and CDR2 as FQGNSA. This CDR3 is 15 amino acids long. The V gene end was trimmed by 2 bases and the J gene end by 5 bases; junction bases not matched to a gene: 7. DNA for the CDR3: TGTGCCAGCAGCTTACGGGGCGGGGGGTCTGAGACCCAGTACTTC. Its protein is CASSLRGGGSETQYF.

The V call is TRBV12-3 or TRBV12-4, the J call TRBJ2-7; perhaps TRBD2 as D (6 bases). V was shortened by 3 bases and J by 3 bases, with 12 bases between the two germline ends. The CDR3 covers 14 residues. The CDR3 coding sequence is TGTGCCAGCAGTTTCCCCGGGAGTAACTACGAGCAGTACTTC. It specifies CASSFPGSNYEQYF.

This clonotype was picked up a small number of times. The chain couples TRBV20-1 to TRBJ2-1; 7 bases agree with TRBD1. J was trimmed by 1 base and V by 5 bases; bases with no gene match: 14. CDR1 is DFQATT and CDR2 is SNEGSKA in the germline V gene (reference sequence). This CDR3 spans 17 amino acids. The DNA for the CDR3 is TGCAGTGCTCCCCCCCCGAGGGGGCCATCGTCCTACAATGAGCAGTTCTTC. Its translation: CSAPPPRGPSSYNEQFF.

This chain links TRBV4-2 with TRBJ2-3; 13 positions match TRBD2. Germline V gives CDR1 LGHNA, CDR2 YNFKEQ. J was trimmed by 7 bases and V by 1 base; bases with no gene match: 11. The CDR3 contains 18 residues. CDR3 in DNA: TGTGCCAGCAGCCAAGTCTTCCAACTAGCGGGGGGGCAGTATACGCAGTATTTT. This encodes CASSQVFQLAGGQYTQYF.

The CDR3 spells CASSFPQERAYEQYF. CDR3 coding DNA: TGTGCCAGCAGCTTCCCCCAGGAGCGGGCGTACGAGCAGTACTTC. The chain couples TRBV7-8 to TRBJ2-4, with D maybe TRBD2 (6 bases). The end of the DNA aligns better with TRBJ2-7, so the J call may be wrong. The CDR3 runs to 15 residues. Per the germline V gene, CDR1 is SGHVS and CDR2 is FQNEAQ.

CDR3 sequence: CASSLQGLTYEQYF. DNA for the CDR3: TGTGCCAGCAGCTTACAGGGGCTGACCTACGAGCAGTACTTC. V and J are TRBV6-1 and TRBJ2-7, with 7 bases aligning to TRBD1. This CDR3 region has 14 residues. In germline, CDR1 is MNHNS, CDR2 SASEGT. V lost 6 bases, J lost 2 bases, and 7 bases stayed unmatched.

This rearrangement joins TRBV30 to TRBJ2-5; 12 bases agree with TRBD1. V lost 3 bases and J lost 11; bases outside the gene matches: 10. This CDR3 contains 14 residues. CDR1 is GTSNPN and CDR2 is SVGIG in the germline V gene (reference sequence). Here the CDR3 DNA reads TGTGCCTGGAGGTCCGGGACAGGGGGCTTCGGGCAGTACTTC. Amino acids: CAWRSGTGGFGQYF.

The chain couples TRBV24-1 to TRBJ2-5, with 9 bases that match TRBD2. The V gene's germline CDR1 is KGHDR and CDR2 SFDVKD. V trimming: 2 bases; J trimming: 11 bases; junction bases outside the gene matches: 14. This CDR3 has 16 residues. CDR3 nucleotide sequence: TGTGCCACCAGTGATTATAGCGGGAGTGGGTCGGATGAGCAGTACTTC. Its protein product is CATSDYSGSGSDEQYF.

This clonotype has a handful of counts. The chain employs TRBV4-3 and TRBJ2-1; D possibly corresponds to TRBD2 (6 bases). CDR1 and CDR2 (germline): LGHNA, YSLEER. Trimming pared 0 bases from V and 8 bases from J, leaving 17 bases between. This CDR3 has 16 residues. CDR3 sequence reads: CASSQDRGNGAYEQFF. CDR3 DNA sequence: TGCGCCAGCAGCCAAGATCGGGGGAACGGGGCATATGAGCAGTTCTTC.

This clonotype was detected only a few times. The gene calls are TRBV3-1 and TRBJ1-2; tentative D call: TRBD1 (5 bases). Germline lookup yields CDR1 LGHDT and CDR2 YNNKEL (reference sequence). The CDR3 has 12 amino acids. Trimming stripped 6 bases from V and 6 bases from J, with 11 bases between. CDR3 region: CASSSGADGYTF. In DNA form, the CDR3 reads TGTGCCAGCAGTTCCGGGGCGGATGGCTACACCTTC. Looking up the rest from reference TRBV3-1 and TRBJ1-2 gives the full variable domain: DTAVSQTPKYLVTQMGNDKSIKCEQNLGHDTMYWYKQDSKKFLKIMFSYNNKELIINETVPNRFSPKSPDKAHLNLHINSLELGDSAVYFCASSSGADGYTFGSGTRLTVV.

This clonotype came up a few times. The chain has TRBV27 and TRBJ2-1; 9 bases are a match to TRBD2. J lost 7 bases, V lost 5 bases, and 9 bases had no gene match. The germline V gene has CDR1 MNHEY and CDR2 SMNVEV (reference sequence). This CDR3 is built from 15 residues. CDR3 region: CASSISGSSLNEQFF. Here the CDR3 DNA reads TGTGCCAGCAGTATTAGCGGGAGTAGTCTGAATGAGCAGTTCTTC.

This clonotype is a singleton in its sample. J is TRBJ2-7 and V is TRBV20-1, with a possible D match to TRBD2 (6 bases). CDR1 is DFQATT and CDR2 is SNEGSKA in the germline V gene (reference sequence). The CDR3 runs 13 residues. CDR3 bases: TGCAGCTTTCGGGTGGCGGGATCCTACGAGCAGTACTTC. Translating it yields CSFRVAGSYEQYF.

At least ten counts were recorded for this clonotype. The chain employs TRBV7-9 and TRBJ2-5; TRBD2 is a possible D gene (6 bases). This CDR3 is built from 13 residues. The V and J ends lost 5 bases and 1 base respectively, with 8 bases between them. In germline, CDR1 is SEHNR, CDR2 FQNEAQ (reference sequence). The CDR3: CASSPGSQETQYF. CDR3 bases: TGTGCCAGCAGCCCCGGGAGCCAAGAGACCCAGTACTTC.